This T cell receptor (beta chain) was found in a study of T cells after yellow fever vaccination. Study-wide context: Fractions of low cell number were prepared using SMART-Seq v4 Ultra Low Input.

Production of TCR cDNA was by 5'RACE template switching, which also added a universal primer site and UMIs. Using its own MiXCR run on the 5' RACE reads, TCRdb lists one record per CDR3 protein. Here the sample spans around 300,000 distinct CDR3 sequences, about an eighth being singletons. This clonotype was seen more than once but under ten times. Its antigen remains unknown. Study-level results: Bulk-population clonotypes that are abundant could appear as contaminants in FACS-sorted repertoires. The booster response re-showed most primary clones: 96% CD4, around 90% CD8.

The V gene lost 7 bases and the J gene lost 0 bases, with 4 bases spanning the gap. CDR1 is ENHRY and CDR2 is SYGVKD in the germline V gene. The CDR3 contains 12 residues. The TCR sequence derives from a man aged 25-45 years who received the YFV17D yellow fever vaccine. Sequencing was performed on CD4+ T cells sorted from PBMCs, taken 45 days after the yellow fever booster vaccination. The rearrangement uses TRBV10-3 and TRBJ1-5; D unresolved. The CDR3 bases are TGTGCCATCACCCATAGCAATCAGCCCCAGCATTTT. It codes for CAITHSNQPQHF.